These 32 T cell receptor beta chains originate from one sample sequenced in a study of post-analysis software for immune sequencing data. Their antigens remain unidentified. cDNA libraries of TCR beta carried unique molecular identifiers. TCRdb reprocessed the PCR reads with MiXCR, giving one entry per CDR3 protein. The profile shows some 260,000 distinct CDR3 sequences, 30% to 45% of them singletons. Overall study results and limits: In patients, TRBV5-6, TRBV5-1 and TRBV20-1 belonged to five or six TRBV segments found more frequently than in controls.

Material for sequencing was blood. The receptors derive from a girl aged 5 to 17 with multiple sclerosis.

Concerning this clonotype itself: A much larger clone sits a single nucleotide away, making a read error possible. The chain is built from TRBV5-1 and TRBJ1-2; possibly TRBD1 for D (5 bases). Trimming took off 6 bases at V and 6 bases at J, with 12 bases between the two ends. Germline V gene sequence: CDR1 SGHRS, CDR2 YFSETQ. This CDR3 has 12 residues. CDR3 loop: CASNFEGHGYTF. CDR3 bases: TGCGCCAGCAACTTCGAGGGACATGGCTACACCTTC.

The chain carries TRBV7-3 and TRBJ2-1; 13 bases are a match to TRBD2. Looked up from germline, CDR1 is SGHTA and CDR2 is FQGTGA. The CDR3 covers 15 residues. V shed 5 bases and J 6 bases; nucleotides not matched to a gene: 4. The chain's CDR3 is CASSQRLAGGNEQFF. For the CDR3, the DNA is TGTGCCAGCAGCCAACGACTAGCGGGAGGCAATGAGCAGTTCTTC. The full variable domain, its missing parts supplied by reference TRBV7-3 and TRBJ2-1, is GAGVSQTPSNKVTEKGKYVELRCDPISGHTALYWYRQSLGQGPEFLIYFQGTGAADDSGLPNDRFFAVRPEGSVSTLKIQRTERGDSAVYLCASSQRLAGGNEQFFGPGTRLTVL.

This clonotype has just a few counts. This sequence joins TRBV10-3 and TRBJ2-6; D may be TRBD1 (5 bases). Germline assignment: CDR1 ENHRY and CDR2 SYGVKD. V was trimmed by 8 bases and J by 0 bases, leaving 8 bases between them. The CDR3 totals 14 residues. This CDR3 is CAILDSSGANVLTF. CDR3 nucleotides: TGTGCCATCTTAGACAGCTCTGGGGCCAACGTCCTGACTTTC.

The chain joins TRBV20-1 to TRBJ2-5, with D perhaps TRBD1 or TRBD2 (5 bases each). The germline V gene has CDR1 DFQATT and CDR2 SNEGSKA (reference sequence). This CDR3 comprises 14 residues. Trimming shortened V by 7 bases and J by 5 bases, and 20 bases separated the two germline ends. CDR3: CSVDSGTAGETQYF. The CDR3 DNA reads TGCAGTGTTGATTCGGGGACGGCAGGGGAGACCCAGTACTTC.

The sample holds one count of this clonotype. The V gene is TRBV5-1, the J gene TRBJ2-5, with a possible D match to TRBD2 (5 bases). Trimming left V 7 bases short and J 1 base short, with 17 bases between. Germline assignment: CDR1 SGHRS and CDR2 YFSETQ. CDR3 length: 15 amino acids. The CDR3 reads CASFGVPGTQETQYF. CDR3 nucleotides: TGCGCCAGCTTTGGGGTCCCGGGAACCCAAGAGACCCAGTACTTC.

V gene TRBV7-2 combines with J gene TRBJ1-3; TRBD1 is a possible D gene (5 bases). The CDR3 has 15 residues. Trimming removed 6 bases at V and 0 bases at J, with 12 bases between. The germline V gene encodes CDR1 SGHTA and CDR2 FQGNSA. For the CDR3, the DNA is TGTGCCAGCAGAAGGGACCGAAGCTCTGGAAACACCATATATTTT. Protein product: CASRRDRSSGNTIYF.

This clonotype was picked up many times. This chain connects TRBV7-8 to TRBJ2-1, with D possibly called TRBD1 or TRBD2 (5 bases each). V was clipped by 5 bases and J by 15 bases, with 20 bases between them. Germline V gene sequence: CDR1 SGHVS, CDR2 FQNEAQ. The CDR3 sequence is 13 residues long. DNA for the CDR3: TGTGCCAGCAGCCTAGGGGTGGGGGAAAGAGGGTTCTTC. Its translation: CASSLGVGERGFF.

The rearrangement uses TRBV24-1 and TRBJ2-1; 9 nucleotides agree with TRBD2. V gave up 3 bases and J gave up 2 bases; unmatched junction bases: 4. Germline V CDR1 and CDR2: KGHDR, SFDVKD. The CDR3 contains 16 residues. The CDR3 loop reads CATSDPGTSPYNEQFF. CDR3 nucleotides: TGTGCCACCAGTGATCCCGGGACTAGCCCCTACAATGAGCAGTTCTTC.

This chain connects TRBV11-2 to TRBJ2-5; D not certain. Germline lookup yields CDR1 SGHAT and CDR2 FQNNGV. CDR3 length: 13 residues. The V gene lost 4 bases and the J gene lost 1 base, with 7 bases spanning the gap. CDR3 coding DNA: TGTGCCAGCAGCTCGAACATCCAAGAGACCCAGTACTTC. As protein: CASSSNIQETQYF.

The sample holds many counts of this clonotype. The chain combines TRBV7-9 with TRBJ1-2; 8 bases match TRBD1. Looked up from germline, CDR1 is SEHNR and CDR2 is FQNEAQ (reference sequence). With V trimmed by 8 bases and J by 6 bases, 8 bases remained unmatched. There are 13 residues in the CDR3. CDR3 coding DNA: TGTGCCAGCCGGCCAGGGGGCGCGGATGGCTACACCTTC. It translates to CASRPGGADGYTF.

Ten or more counts support this clonotype. This CDR3 is CASSVNPDTGFSSPLHF. The CDR3, as DNA: TGTGCCAGCAGCGTAAACCCCGACACAGGCTTTAGTTCACCCCTCCACTTT. The rearrangement uses TRBV9 and TRBJ1-6; perhaps TRBD1 as D (5 bases). CDR1 and CDR2 from the germline V gene are SGDLS and YYNGEE. CDR3 length equals 17 residues. Deletions cut 1 base from V and 9 bases from J, with 20 bases between. Supplemented by reference TRBV9 and TRBJ1-6, the full variable domain reads DSGVTQTPKHLITATGQRVTLRCSPRSGDLSVYWYQQSLDQGLQFLIQYYNGEERAKGNILERFSAQQFPDLHSELNLSSLELGDSALYFCASSVNPDTGFSSPLHFGNGTRLTVT.

This clonotype was counted a few times. V and J are TRBV2 and TRBJ1-1; the match to TRBD1 covers 7 bases. The V segment lost 3 bases and the J segment 7 bases; nucleotides outside the gene matches: 8. CDR3 size: 14 residues. CDR1 and CDR2 from the germline V gene are SNHLY and FYNNEI. The CDR3 reads CASSEGTAQLEAFF. CDR3 nucleotide sequence: TGTGCCAGCAGTGAGGGGACAGCGCAACTTGAAGCTTTCTTT.

The genes are TRBV7-8 and TRBJ1-5; a weak D match, TRBD1 (5 bases). Germline CDR1 SGHVS, CDR2 FQNEAQ. V lost 2 bases and J lost 1, with 12 bases in between. CDR3 length: 16 residues. The CDR3 protein is CASSLTAGRSNQPQHF. DNA for the CDR3: TGTGCCAGCAGCTTAACGGCAGGGAGGAGCAATCAGCCCCAGCATTTT.

This clonotype was counted ten times or more. The chain joins TRBV5-1 to TRBJ2-3; 12 nucleotides agree with TRBD2. Germline CDR1 and CDR2: SGHRS and YFSETQ. CDR3 size: 16 residues. V shed 4 bases and J 2 bases; nucleotides not matched to a gene: 5. DNA for the CDR3: TGCGCCAGCAGCGACGGACTAGCGGGGCCCACAGATACGCAGTATTTT. This codes for CASSDGLAGPTDTQYF.

This clonotype was seen ten or more times. The chain couples TRBV2 to TRBJ2-1, with 8 positions matching TRBD1. With V trimmed by 6 bases and J by 5 bases, 3 bases remained unmatched. In germline, CDR1 is SNHLY, CDR2 FYNNEI. CDR3 length: 13 amino acids. CDR3 region: CASSGQGDNEQFF. For the CDR3, the DNA is TGTGCCAGCAGCGGACAGGGCGACAATGAGCAGTTCTTC. Full variable domain (remainder filled in from reference TRBV2 and TRBJ2-1): EPEVTQTPSHQVTQMGQEVILRCVPISNHLYFYWYRQILGQKVEFLVSFYNNEISEKSEIFDDQFSVERPDGSNFTLKIRSTKLEDSAMYFCASSGQGDNEQFFGPGTRLTVL.

CDR3 amino acids: CASSSPETGGYNEQFF. The CDR3 DNA follows: TGTGCCAGCAGCTCACCCGAGACGGGAGGGTATAATGAGCAGTTCTTC. V is TRBV11-2 and J is TRBJ2-1, with 8 nucleotides matching TRBD2. The V segment lost 4 bases and the J segment 7 bases; nucleotides outside the gene matches: 12. The CDR3 consists of 16 residues. The germline CDR1 and CDR2 sequences are SGHAT and FQNNGV.

There are many counts of this clonotype. This chain connects TRBV7-3 to TRBJ2-3; TRBD2 matches at 14 bases. CDR1 and CDR2 from the germline V gene are SGHTA and FQGTGA. There are 17 residues in the CDR3. Trimming removed 5 bases from V and 5 bases from J; junction bases left unmatched: 9. CDR3 bases: TGTGCCAGCAGCAACGGGGCGGGACTAGCGGGAGTAGATACGCAGTATTTT. Amino acids: CASSNGAGLAGVDTQYF.

The CDR3 spells CASSRATMMNTEAFF. The CDR3 region has the DNA TGTGCCAGCAGCCGGGCGACAATGATGAACACTGAAGCTTTCTTT. This chain connects TRBV4-2 to TRBJ1-1; D gene uncertain. V gave up 4 bases and J gave up 0 bases, with 12 bases separating them. The CDR3 has 15 amino acids. The V gene's germline CDR1 is LGHNA and CDR2 YNFKEQ.

Notes on this clonotype: At one end the junction does not follow the germline gene, possibly because of a read error. V is TRBV5-6 and J is TRBJ2-1; D is unresolved. Germline V gene data show CDR1 as SGHDT and CDR2 as YYEEEE. This CDR3 is built from 15 residues. The CDR3 is CASSLSGSSYIEQFF. The CDR3 DNA reads as TGTGCCAGCAGCTTGTCCGGAAGCTCCTACATTGAGCAGTTCTTC.

The sample holds one count of this clonotype. The gene calls are TRBV3-1 and TRBJ2-4, with 8 nucleotides matching TRBD1. The J call is doubtful: the DNA matches TRBJ2-7 better. This CDR3 is built from 18 residues. Germline V gene sequence: CDR1 LGHDT, CDR2 YNNKEL (reference sequence). CDR3 region: CASSQEKTGALTFYEQYF. As DNA, the CDR3 is TGTGCCAGCAGCCAAGAGAAGACAGGGGCCCTGACTTTCTACGAGCAGTACTTC.

This clonotype came up a few times. The V gene is TRBV5-1, the J gene TRBJ2-5, with TRBD2 identical over 9 bases. The V gene end was trimmed by 9 bases and the J gene end by 4 bases; junction bases not matched to a gene: 16. The CDR3 is 16 residues long. Germline lookup yields CDR1 SGHRS and CDR2 YFSETQ. CDR3 nucleotides: TGCGCCACTACCCGGATGGCGGGAGGGAGAGGAGAGACCCAGTACTTC. Translation gives CATTRMAGGRGETQYF.

This clonotype has only a few counts. This sequence joins TRBV5-1 and TRBJ2-1; D unclear. From germline, CDR1 is SGHRS and CDR2 YFSETQ. This CDR3 comprises 12 residues. Deletions cut 2 bases from V and 5 bases from J, with 5 bases between. The CDR3 loop is CASSLENNEQFF. As DNA, the CDR3 is TGCGCCAGCAGCTTAGAGAACAATGAGCAGTTCTTC.

This clonotype was detected ten times or more. Germline is not matched at one junction end, which may reflect a read error. The chain's CDR3 is CASSPGTLNTEAFF. CDR3 coding DNA: TGTGCCAGCAGTCCCGGGACGTTGAACACTGAAGCTTTCTTT. The rearrangement links TRBV5-1 to TRBJ1-1; weak D call: TRBD1 (5 bases). Germline V lookup: CDR1 SGHRS, CDR2 YFSETQ. The CDR3 has 14 residues.

This clonotype has only a few counts. The chain recombines TRBV15 with TRBJ2-2, with 10 positions matching TRBD1. This CDR3 has 16 residues. V lost 5 bases to trimming and J lost 4 bases; unmatched junction nucleotides: 7. In germline, CDR1 is LNHNV, CDR2 YYDKDF (reference sequence). In DNA, the CDR3 is TGTGCCACCAGCCGAACGGACAGGGGGTCCACCGGGGAGCTGTTTTTT. This sequence encodes CATSRTDRGSTGELFF.

This clonotype was seen more than once but under ten times. This chain connects TRBV20-1 to TRBJ1-5; 7 nucleotides align to TRBD1. V dropped 6 bases and J dropped 7; count of bases not matched to a gene: 9. The CDR3 is made up of 13 amino acids. Germline CDR1 reads DFQATT; CDR2 reads SNEGSKA (reference sequence). CDR3 protein: CSANTGDVQPQHF. CDR3 sequence (DNA): TGCAGTGCCAATACAGGGGACGTCCAGCCCCAGCATTTT.

This clonotype occurred a few times. Being one base from a much bigger clone, this may be a read error. This rearrangement joins TRBV11-2 to TRBJ2-5, with unresolved D. Trimming took 5 bases from V and 11 from J, leaving 12 bases between them. The CDR3 totals 11 residues. In germline, CDR1 is SGHAT, CDR2 FQNNGV. The CDR3 spells CASSQANEQYF. The DNA for the CDR3 is TGTGCCAGCAGCCAGGCGAATGAGCAGTACTTC.

This clonotype occurred a few times. The chain employs TRBV7-8 and TRBJ1-3; 7 positions match TRBD1. V was clipped by 8 bases and J by 3 bases; unmatched bases: 13. The CDR3 loop spans 16 amino acids. Germline loops: CDR1 SGHVS, CDR2 FQNEAQ. The DNA for the CDR3 is TGTGCCAGCGGTCGGAGGGGGCGAGACTATGGAAACACCATATATTTT. Its translation: CASGRRGRDYGNTIYF.

The chain employs TRBV7-8 and TRBJ2-5; the match to TRBD2 covers 13 bases. The J call may be mistaken, given a closer DNA end match to TRBJ2-7. CDR3 size: 17 residues. Germline V CDR1 and CDR2: SGHVS, FQNEAQ. CDR3 loop: CASSFTGLAGSDYEQYF. The CDR3 nucleotides read TGTGCCAGCAGCTTTACGGGACTAGCGGGGTCGGACTACGAGCAGTACTTC.

This chain links TRBV28 with TRBJ1-1; D uncertain. Germline V CDR1 and CDR2: MDHEN, SYDVKM. The CDR3 length is 15 residues. V was pared by 3 bases and J by 3 bases, with 14 bases between. The CDR3 is CASSFGDLGYTEAFF. CDR3 bases: TGTGCCAGCAGTTTTGGGGATTTGGGGTACACTGAAGCTTTCTTT.

This chain uses TRBV12-3 or TRBV12-4 with TRBJ2-1; tentative D call: TRBD1 (6 bases). The CDR3 contains 13 residues. V was pared by 6 bases and J by 3 bases, with 9 bases between. CDR3 nucleotide sequence: TGTGCCAGCAGGCGGACAGACTACAATGAGCAGTTCTTC. Amino acids: CASRRTDYNEQFF.

This clonotype was seen a handful of times. This chain uses TRBV5-1 with TRBJ2-2, with unresolved D. CDR3 length: 13 residues. Germline assignment: CDR1 SGHRS and CDR2 YFSETQ. Trimming shortened V by 6 bases and J by 6 bases, and 12 bases separated the two germline ends. The CDR3 DNA follows: TGCGCCAGCACCCTTAGTAACGCCGGGGAGCTGTTTTTT. Its translation: CASTLSNAGELFF. Based on the CDR3 plus reference TRBV5-1 and TRBJ2-2, the full variable domain is KAGVTQTPRYLIKTRGQQVTLSCSPISGHRSVSWYQQTPGQGLQFLFEYFSETQRNKGNFPGRFSGRQFSNSRSEMNVSTLELGDSALYLCASTLSNAGELFFGEGSRLTVL.

This clonotype has a single count. The rearrangement links TRBV2 to TRBJ2-7, with a possible D match to TRBD1 (6 bases). The CDR3 sequence is 14 residues long. CDR1 and CDR2 from the germline V gene are SNHLY and FYNNEI. V was shortened by 8 bases and J by 1 base, with 15 bases between the two germline ends. CDR3 sequence (DNA): TGTGCCAGCGAAAAGGGGGAATGGTCCTACGAGCAGTACTTC. The encoded protein is CASEKGEWSYEQYF.